This TCR beta chain was captured by sequencing in a study of technical replicates of blood from a few donors. Clones were sequenced by immunoSEQ multiplex PCR, and TCRdb holds only the in-frame ones, with some missing. The data show tens of thousands of clones, 92% seen once. CDR1 and CDR2 from the germline V gene are MNHNS and SASEGT. CDR3 length: 14 residues. Between the trimmed V and J ends, which lost 5 bases and 6 bases, there was a span of 14 bases. The receptor's source is a human donor in good health. The gene calls are TRBV6-1 and TRBJ1-5; the D gene is possibly TRBD1 (5 bases). Material for sequencing was T cells isolated from PBMCs. CDR3 protein: CASSSRVQGQPQHF. DNA for the CDR3: TGTGCCAGCAGTTCTCGCGTCCAGGGTCAGCCCCAGCATTTT.